This T cell receptor (beta chain) is drawn from a study of CD8+CD57+ T cells in acquired aplastic anemia. Broader study findings: The number of CD8+ CDR3 sequences shared by patients and controls was roughly 30.

The V end was cut by 5 bases, the J end by 0 bases, with 8 bases between. The CDR3 length is 13 residues. Germline loops: CDR1 SEHNR, CDR2 FQNEAQ (reference sequence). Flow cytometry had shown expanded CD8+CD57+ cells in the patients chosen for sequencing. There was no therapy given to any patient before the blood sampling took place. The template for TCR beta VDJ and CDR3 sequence profiling was genomic DNA. MiXCR, run by TCRdb on the reads, gives a single entry per CDR3 protein. Among approximately 100,000 distinct CDR3 sequences listed, 55% to 70% were seen once. This clonotype was observed a single time. Antigen: not known.

The receptor's source is a human donor with aplastic anemia. The specimen sequenced was sorted CD4+, CD8+, or CD8+CD57+ T cells (not recorded which) from PBMCs. V gene TRBV7-9 combines with J gene TRBJ2-7; D is possibly TRBD1 (6 bases). Here the CDR3 DNA reads TGTGCCAGCAGCATGGACAGCTCCTACGAGCAGTACTTC. Protein product: CASSMDSSYEQYF. Together with reference TRBV7-9 and TRBJ2-7, the CDR3 gives the full variable domain: DTGVSQNPRHKITKRGQNVTFRCDPISEHNRLYWYRQTLGQGPEFLTYFQNEAQLEKSRLLSDRFSAERPKGSFSTLEIQRTEQGDSAMYLCASSMDSSYEQYFGPGTRLTVT.